A selection of T cell receptor beta chains follows, all from one sample in a study of T-cell reconstitution after alpha-beta-depleted transplantation in children. One entry per CDR3 protein results from TCRdb running MiXCR on the PCR reads. This table has around 380,000 distinct CDR3 sequences, 9.5% to 13% appearing once. The sequenced sample was PBMCs from the stem cell graft donor, obtained from the stem cell graft. The receptors shown here come from a human donor who donated a stem cell graft to a child with acute myeloid leukemia. The CDR3 runs from the conserved cysteine through the conserved F or W. Each record gives: clone size, V gene, D gene, J gene, CDR3 DNA, CDR3 protein. The D gene is left open where the match is weak. A clone size is listed for some rows: how often the clone was seen (once, few, many), or a class if it is expanded.

size: -; V: TRBV20-1; D: TRBD2; J: TRBJ2-3; DNA: TGCAGTGCTAGTGGACTAGCGGGGAGCACAGATACGCAGTATTTT; CDR3: CSASGLAGSTDTQYF
size: many; V: TRBV19; D: TRBD1; J: TRBJ2-7; DNA: TGTGCCAGTAGGACGGGACAGGGGGCCTACGAGCAGTACTTC; CDR3: CASRTGQGAYEQYF
size: few; V: TRBV27; D: -; J: TRBJ2-1; DNA: TGTGCCAGCAGTTTAAGTAGCCCGAGCTCCTACAATGAGCAGTTCTTC; CDR3: CASSLSSPSSYNEQFF
size: -; V: TRBV29-1; D: -; J: TRBJ2-7; DNA: TGCAGCGTTGAAGATACCTACGAGCAGTACTTC; CDR3: CSVEDTYEQYF
size: -; V: TRBV5-5; D: TRBD1; J: TRBJ1-4; DNA: TGTGCCAGCAGCTTTGTTGGGACAGATCTTAATGAAAAACTGTTTTTT; CDR3: CASSFVGTDLNEKLFF
size: few; V: TRBV12-3/TRBV12-4; D: -; J: TRBJ2-6; DNA: TGTGCCAGCAGCAGCACAGGGATTTCAGGGGCCAACGTCCTGACTTTC; CDR3: CASSSTGISGANVLTF
size: few; V: TRBV18; D: -; J: TRBJ2-2; DNA: TGTGCCAGCTCACGTGCAGGGGATGAACCCGGGGAGCTGTTTTTT; CDR3: CASSRAGDEPGELFF
size: -; V: TRBV29-1; D: TRBD2; J: TRBJ2-3; DNA: TGCAGCTCTCTAGCGGGATCTTTTGGAGATACGCAGTATTTT; CDR3: CSSLAGSFGDTQYF
size: many; V: TRBV29-1; D: -; J: TRBJ2-1; DNA: TGCAGCGTTGAAGAGTTTAGCGGAGCTGAGCAGTTCTTC; CDR3: CSVEEFSGAEQFF
size: many; V: TRBV6-6; D: -; J: TRBJ2-2; DNA: TGTGCCAGCGCCGACAGGTTCACCGGGGAGCTGTTTTTT; CDR3: CASADRFTGELFF
size: few; V: TRBV6-1; D: TRBD1; J: TRBJ1-3; DNA: TGTGCCAGCAGTAGACAGGGGCCTGGAAACACCATATATTTT; CDR3: CASSRQGPGNTIYF
size: few; V: TRBV4-3; D: -; J: TRBJ2-5; DNA: TGCGCCAGCAGCCTATCCCTGGGGGCAGAGACCCAGTACTTC; CDR3: CASSLSLGAETQYF
size: few; V: TRBV20-1; D: TRBD1; J: TRBJ1-1; DNA: TGCAGTGCTAGTATTCCCAGGGGGCGAGATTCTGAAGCTTTCTTT; CDR3: CSASIPRGRDSEAFF
size: -; V: TRBV9; D: TRBD1; J: TRBJ2-1; DNA: TGTGCCAGCAGCGTCCACAGGGGCAATGAGCAGTTCTTC; CDR3: CASSVHRGNEQFF
size: many; V: TRBV12-3/TRBV12-4; D: TRBD2; J: TRBJ2-5; DNA: TGTGCCAGCAGTCCAGGGACTAGCGGGGGGGAGACCCAGTACTTC; CDR3: CASSPGTSGGETQYF
size: few; V: TRBV9; D: -; J: TRBJ2-1; DNA: TGTGCCAGCACCCAAGAGCCCAGCGGCCGCTACAATGAGCAGTTCTTC; CDR3: CASTQEPSGRYNEQFF
size: few; V: TRBV7-6; D: TRBD1; J: TRBJ2-1; DNA: TGTGCCAGCAGCCCTAGACCTCCGGGACAGGGCCCCTTGTTTTTC; CDR3: CASSPRPPGQGPLFF
size: -; V: TRBV5-1; D: TRBD2; J: TRBJ2-1; DNA: TGCGCCAGCAGCTTCGGACTAGCCAATGAGCAGTTCTTC; CDR3: CASSFGLANEQFF
size: -; V: TRBV7-8; D: -; J: TRBJ2-4; DNA: TGTGCCAGCAGCTTAAATAGGCTCATTCAGTACTTC; CDR3: CASSLNRLIQYF
size: few; V: TRBV7-9; D: -; J: TRBJ1-2; DNA: TGTGCCAGCGGAACTGCGAGCTATGGCTACACCTTC; CDR3: CASGTASYGYTF